Below are 26 T cell receptor beta chains sequenced from a single sample in a study of T-cell reconstitution after alpha-beta-depleted transplantation in children. As it was prepared, the TCRbeta library received unique molecular identifiers. MiXCR was run by TCRdb on the PCR reads, yielding one entry per CDR3 protein. The data hold almost 500,000 distinct CDR3 sequences, with approximately 12% observed a single time. Source: PBMCs from the stem cell graft donor, taken from the stem cell graft. The receptors were gathered from a human donor who donated a stem cell graft to a child with combined immunodeficiency.

The CDR3 coding sequence is TGTGCCAGCTCACCTAGGAGCGGGAGCGCCTACAATGAGCAGTTCTTC. Translated, it gives CASSPRSGSAYNEQFF. The chain is built from TRBV18 and TRBJ2-1; 8 bases fit TRBD2. From germline, CDR1 is KGHSH and CDR2 LQKENI. The CDR3 length is 16 residues. The V and J ends lost 3 bases and 2 bases, in that order; junction bases with no gene match: 6.

The rearrangement uses TRBV7-8 and TRBJ2-1; 12 bases agree with TRBD2. V shed 6 bases and J 7 bases; nucleotides not matched to a gene: 13. The CDR3 length is 17 residues. Germline V gives CDR1 SGHVS, CDR2 FQNEAQ. In DNA form, the CDR3 reads TGTGCCAGCAGTTCTAGACTAGCGGGAGAGGTTGGGAATGAGCAGTTCTTC. This sequence encodes CASSSRLAGEVGNEQFF.

This clonotype was seen only a few times. CDR3 sequence (DNA): TGTGCCAGCACCCTTCGCGGCTCCTACGAGCAGTACTTC. Protein sequence: CASTLRGSYEQYF. The gene calls are TRBV7-8 and TRBJ2-7, with no clear D. Germline V lookup: CDR1 SGHVS, CDR2 FQNEAQ. The CDR3 covers 13 residues. Trimming pared 7 bases from V and 0 bases from J, leaving 10 bases between.

V gene TRBV19 combines with J gene TRBJ2-7, with D perhaps matching TRBD2 (6 bases). V shed 9 bases and J shed 4 bases, with 10 bases lying between them. Germline assignment: CDR1 LNHDA and CDR2 SQIVND (reference sequence). CDR3 size: 11 residues. The CDR3, as DNA: TGTGCCAGCGGGAGCTTATACGAGCAGTACTTC. Its translation: CASGSLYEQYF.

This clonotype was counted only a few times. The chain employs TRBV5-6 and TRBJ2-1, with TRBD2 matching 11 bases. This CDR3 is built from 17 residues. CDR1 is SGHDT, CDR2 YYEEEE, per germline. After removal of 4 bases from V and 5 bases from J, the junction contained 11 bases not matched to a gene. The CDR3 sequence: CASSQSLAGGPHNEQFF. The CDR3 bases are TGTGCCAGCAGCCAATCCTTAGCGGGAGGGCCCCACAATGAGCAGTTCTTC.

This chain joins TRBV6-5 and TRBJ1-3, with D unclear. There are 14 residues in the CDR3. Germline V gene data show CDR1 as MNHEY and CDR2 as SVGAGI. Deletions cut 4 bases from V and 2 bases from J, with 9 bases between. The CDR3 here is CASSSRQAGNTIYF. The DNA of the CDR3 is TGTGCCAGCAGTTCCAGACAAGCTGGAAACACCATATATTTT.

This chain joins TRBV7-3 and TRBJ2-2, with 11 bases that match TRBD2. Germline CDR1 is SGHTA and CDR2 is FQGTGA. The CDR3 has 16 amino acids. With 5 bases clipped from V and 5 bases from J, the junction kept 7 bases outside the gene matches. The CDR3 region has the DNA TGTGCCAGCAGCCGATTAGCGGGAGGGGGGACCGGGGAGCTGTTTTTT. Translated: CASSRLAGGGTGELFF.

The V call is TRBV7-3, the J call TRBJ2-1; 12 bases are a match to TRBD2. Trimming took 5 bases from V and 8 from J; bases not matched to a gene: 7. Germline V gives CDR1 SGHTA, CDR2 FQGTGA. The CDR3 is 15 amino acids. This chain's CDR3 is CASSPTSGRFDEQFF. The CDR3 coding sequence is TGTGCCAGCAGCCCCACTAGCGGGAGGTTCGATGAGCAGTTCTTC.

This clonotype was counted between two and nine times. The J gene is TRBJ1-4, the V gene TRBV11-2; tentatively, D is TRBD1 (6 bases). Germline loops: CDR1 SGHAT, CDR2 FQNNGV. The V and J ends lost 4 bases and 5 bases respectively, with 20 bases between them. This CDR3 has 17 residues. The CDR3 region has the DNA TGTGCCAGCAGCTCGCACCAGGGGAGAGCCGTGAATGAAAAACTGTTTTTT. Translated, it gives CASSSHQGRAVNEKLFF.

This clonotype has a count of ten or more. The genes are TRBV6-5 and TRBJ1-3; possible D gene TRBD1, 6 bases. There are 15 residues in the CDR3. With 5 bases removed from V and 0 bases from J, the gap between germline ends came to 11 bases. Germline V gene sequence: CDR1 MNHEY, CDR2 SVGAGI. CDR3 sequence reads: CASSRQVLSGNTIYF. The CDR3 DNA sequence: TGTGCCAGCAGTCGACAGGTCCTCTCTGGAAACACCATATATTTT.

This clonotype was picked up many times. The rearrangement links TRBV12-3 or TRBV12-4 to TRBJ1-1, with D perhaps TRBD1 (5 bases). The CDR3 is 13 residues long. V lost 4 bases, J lost 2 bases, and 8 bases lay in between. This CDR3 is CASSSGFNTEAFF. The CDR3, as DNA: TGTGCCAGCAGTTCAGGGTTTAACACTGAAGCTTTCTTT.

A few counts support this clonotype. The rearrangement links TRBV15 to TRBJ2-3; D gene uncertain. The germline V gene encodes CDR1 LNHNV and CDR2 YYDKDF (reference sequence). This CDR3 region has 17 residues. Between the trimmed V and J ends, which lost 1 base and 3 bases, there was a span of 17 bases. CDR3 in DNA: TGTGCCACCAGCAGAGGTTGGACCCAAACGCCGACAGATACGCAGTATTTT. As protein: CATSRGWTQTPTDTQYF. The full variable domain, with the rest looked up from reference TRBV15 and TRBJ2-3, is DAMVIQNPRYQVTQFGKPVTLSCSQTLNHNVMYWYQQKSSQAPKLLFHYYDKDFNNEADTPDNFQSRRPNTSFCFLDIRSPGLGDTAMYLCATSRGWTQTPTDTQYFGPGTRLTVL.

The rearrangement links TRBV2 to TRBJ2-7; tentatively, D is TRBD1 or TRBD2 (5 bases each). V lost 6 bases to trimming and J lost 3 bases, with 18 bases between them. CDR3 length: 15 amino acids. Germline V gene sequence: CDR1 SNHLY, CDR2 FYNNEI. CDR3 in amino acids: CASRPGPVVIYEQYF. CDR3 nucleotide sequence: TGTGCCAGCAGACCGGGACCCGTTGTCATCTACGAGCAGTACTTC.

The chain joins TRBV4-3 to TRBJ1-5; 8 nucleotides match TRBD1. Germline lookup yields CDR1 LGHNA and CDR2 YSLEER. The CDR3 loop spans 15 amino acids. The ends lost 2 bases at V and 6 bases at J; junction bases unmatched: 6. The CDR3 sequence is CASSQLRDRRQPQHF. The CDR3 DNA follows: TGCGCCAGCAGCCAACTCCGGGACAGGCGTCAGCCCCAGCATTTT.

The table lists this clonotype with many counts. This chain links TRBV11-2 with TRBJ2-1, with D perhaps matching TRBD2 (6 bases). The V end lost 4 bases, the J end lost 5 bases, and 15 bases lay between the germline ends. This CDR3 has 15 amino acids. Looked up from germline, CDR1 is SGHAT and CDR2 is FQNNGV. The CDR3 nucleotides are TGTGCCAGCAGCTACTTAGCGGAGTCAGACAATGAGCAGTTCTTC. It is translated as CASSYLAESDNEQFF.

This clonotype was counted ten times or more. V usage is TRBV7-3 and J usage is TRBJ2-2; no firm D call. Germline loops: CDR1 SGHTA, CDR2 FQGTGA. The V end was cut by 0 bases, the J end by 4 bases, with 6 bases between. CDR3 length: 14 residues. CDR3 sequence reads: CASSLTMVTGELFF. In nucleotides, the CDR3 is TGTGCCAGCAGCTTAACGATGGTCACCGGGGAGCTGTTTTTT.

The sample holds many counts of this clonotype. The chain links TRBV4-3 to TRBJ2-1; 7 nucleotides align to TRBD1. This CDR3 region has 17 residues. The V gene's germline CDR1 is LGHNA and CDR2 YSLEER. After removal of 0 bases from V and 3 bases from J, the junction contained 8 bases not matched to a gene. The CDR3 nucleotides read TGCGCCAGCAGCCAAGAAATAGAGACAGGGAGCTACAATGAGCAGTTCTTC. Protein product: CASSQEIETGSYNEQFF.

This clonotype occurred a few times. The genes are TRBV15 and TRBJ2-1; 12 bases fit TRBD2. This CDR3 has 16 residues. Germline trimming cut 4 bases from V and 7 bases from J; bases unmatched to any gene: 8. Germline V CDR1 and CDR2: LNHNV, YYDKDF (reference sequence). In nucleotides, the CDR3 is TGTGCCACCAGCATTTCCACTAGCGGGAGGTGGAATGAGCAGTTCTTC. Translation gives CATSISTSGRWNEQFF. Full variable domain (missing parts from reference TRBV15 and TRBJ2-1): DAMVIQNPRYQVTQFGKPVTLSCSQTLNHNVMYWYQQKSSQAPKLLFHYYDKDFNNEADTPDNFQSRRPNTSFCFLDIRSPGLGDTAMYLCATSISTSGRWNEQFFGPGTRLTVL.

V is TRBV28 and J is TRBJ2-2, with D possibly TRBD2 on 6 matching bases. Trimming took off 3 bases at V and 6 bases at J, with 14 bases between the two ends. The CDR3 is made up of 15 amino acids. Germline loops: CDR1 MDHEN, CDR2 SYDVKM. CDR3 residues: CASSLLEGGAGELFF. The CDR3 DNA sequence: TGTGCCAGCAGTTTGTTGGAGGGTGGTGCCGGGGAGCTGTTTTTT.

This clonotype came up a few times. V is TRBV7-8 and J is TRBJ2-2; D unresolved. Trimming shortened V by 9 bases and J by 5 bases, and 7 bases separated the two germline ends. CDR3 length: 11 residues. Germline CDR1 is SGHVS and CDR2 is FQNEAQ. CDR3: CASTQTGELFF. CDR3 DNA sequence: TGTGCCAGTACCCAGACCGGGGAGCTGTTTTTT.

In this sample, this clonotype turned up once. The V call is TRBV20-1, the J call TRBJ2-5; D may be TRBD1 (6 bases). The CDR3 runs to 13 residues. The V gene lost 1 base and the J gene lost 4 bases, with 10 bases spanning the gap. Germline V CDR1 and CDR2: DFQATT, SNEGSKA (reference sequence). CDR3 coding DNA: TGCAGTGCTAGAGTACAGGGATTAGAGACCCAGTACTTC. Amino acids: CSARVQGLETQYF.

The V call is TRBV5-8, the J call TRBJ2-3; a possible D gene is TRBD1 (5 bases). In germline, CDR1 is SGHTS, CDR2 YDEGEE. Trimming removed 4 bases from V and 1 base from J, with 16 bases in between. CDR3 length equals 16 residues. CDR3 sequence reads: CASSPTPLGGTDTQYF. As DNA, the CDR3 is TGTGCCAGCAGCCCCACCCCGTTAGGGGGCACAGATACGCAGTATTTT.

The chain uses TRBV7-9 and TRBJ2-1; the D call may be TRBD1 or TRBD2 (5 bases each). Germline assignment: CDR1 SEHNR and CDR2 FQNEAQ (reference sequence). The V end lost 6 bases, the J end lost 4 bases, and 19 bases lay between the germline ends. CDR3 length equals 16 residues. DNA of the CDR3: TGTGCCAGCAGTGACCTCGGCGCTGGGGGATACAATGAGCAGTTCTTC. Encoded protein: CASSDLGAGGYNEQFF.

This clonotype was counted only a few times. The chain recombines TRBV29-1 with TRBJ2-7; a possible D gene is TRBD1 (5 bases). The CDR3 consists of 11 residues. Looked up from germline, CDR1 is SQVTM and CDR2 is ANQGSEA. Trimming took 7 bases from V and 5 from J, leaving 12 bases between them. Written as DNA, the CDR3 is TGCAGCGCTGAGACAGACAACGAGCAGTACTTC. Protein sequence: CSAETDNEQYF.

This clonotype was recorded a few times. The chain couples TRBV29-1 to TRBJ2-3, with D unresolved. In germline, CDR1 is SQVTM, CDR2 ANQGSEA. V lost 3 bases and J 1 base, leaving 17 bases between the germline ends. This CDR3 is 16 amino acids long. In DNA form, the CDR3 reads TGCAGCGTTGATTCGGGCTTTAGTGCTCGCACAGATACGCAGTATTTT. It encodes CSVDSGFSARTDTQYF.

V is TRBV7-8 and J is TRBJ2-2; 8 bases are a match to TRBD2. CDR3 length: 16 residues. Per germline, CDR1 SGHVS and CDR2 FQNEAQ. V was clipped by 7 bases and J by 1 base; unmatched bases: 8. The CDR3 is CASISIRGGNTGELFF. The CDR3 DNA follows: TGTGCCAGCATCTCAATCCGGGGGGGGAACACCGGGGAGCTGTTTTTT.